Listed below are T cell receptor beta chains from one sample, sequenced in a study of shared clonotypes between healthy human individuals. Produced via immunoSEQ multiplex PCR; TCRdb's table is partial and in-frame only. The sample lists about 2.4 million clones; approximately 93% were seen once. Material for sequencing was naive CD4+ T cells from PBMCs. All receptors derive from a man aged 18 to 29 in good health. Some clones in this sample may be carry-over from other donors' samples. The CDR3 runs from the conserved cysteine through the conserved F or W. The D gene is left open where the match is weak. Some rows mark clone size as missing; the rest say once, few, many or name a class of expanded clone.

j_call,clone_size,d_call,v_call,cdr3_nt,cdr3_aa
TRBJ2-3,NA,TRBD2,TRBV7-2,TGTGCCAGCAGCTTTCGTAGCGGGCCTAGCACAGATACGCAGTATTTT,CASSFRSGPSTDTQYF
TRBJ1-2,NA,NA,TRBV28,TGTGCCAGCAGTTTCGTGGCAGATTTGAACTATGGCTACACCTTC,CASSFVADLNYGYTF
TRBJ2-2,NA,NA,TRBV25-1,TGTGCCAGCAGTGGGTCGGGAGCACCGGGCGGGGAGCTGTTTTTT,CASSGSGAPGGELFF
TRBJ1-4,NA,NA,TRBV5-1,TGCGCCAGCAGCTTGGCAGGGGCCAGTTCGAATGAAAAACTGTTTTTT,CASSLAGASSNEKLFF
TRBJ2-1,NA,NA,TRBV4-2,TGTGCCAGCAGCCAAGACTCTGCTAAAAACTACAATGAGCAGTTCTTC,CASSQDSAKNYNEQFF
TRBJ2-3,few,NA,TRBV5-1,TGCGCCAGCAGCTTGGTCTCAGATACGCAGTATTTT,CASSLVSDTQYF
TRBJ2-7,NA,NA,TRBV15,TGTGCCACCAGCAGAGAAAGCGGATACTACGAGCAGTACTTC,CATSRESGYYEQYF
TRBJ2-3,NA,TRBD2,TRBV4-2,TGTGCCAGCAGCCGGGGGACTAGCGGGAGGGTCAAAGATACGCAGTATTTT,CASSRGTSGRVKDTQYF
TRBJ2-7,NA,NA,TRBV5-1,TGCGCCAGCAGCTTGGTGGGACCCGCCTACGAGCAGTACTTC,CASSLVGPAYEQYF
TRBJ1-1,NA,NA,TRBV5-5,TGTGCCAGCAGCTTGGCGGGGGCTAACACTGAAGCTTTCTTT,CASSLAGANTEAFF
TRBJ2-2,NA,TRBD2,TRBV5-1,TGCGCCAGCAGCGGACAGAGCGGGAGGGCGTACGGGGAGCTGTTTTTT,CASSGQSGRAYGELFF